A single TCR beta chain is shown here with its context. Sequencing used immunoSEQ multiplex PCR; TCRdb keeps in-frame clones, though not all of them. The sample lists 150,000 or so clones; 91% were seen once. V lost 2 bases and J 3 bases, leaving 8 bases between the germline ends. CDR3 length: 14 amino acids. Germline V lookup: CDR1 SGHNT, CDR2 YENEEA. The sample originates from a study of blood T cell repertoires in COVID-19. The receptor was isolated from a man between 50 and 59 years old with acute or convalescent COVID-19. The sample comprised peripheral blood. The chain links TRBV11-3 to TRBJ1-5, with a tentative D call TRBD1 (5 bases). In nucleotides, the CDR3 is TGTGCCAGCAGCTTACCAGGGTCCAATCAGCCCCAGCATTTT. It encodes CASSLPGSNQPQHF.